The clone carrying this T cell receptor beta chain occurred a few times. Its antigen is as yet unknown. This sample is drawn from a study of T cells after yellow fever vaccination. Study context: Preparation of the low-cell-number fractions used SMART-Seq v4 Ultra Low Input.

General study points: Abundant bulk-derived clonotypes could contaminate FACS-sorted repertoires. A minor fraction of clonotypes spanned both CD4 and CD8 compartments.

The germline CDR1 and CDR2 sequences are LNHDA and SQIVND (reference sequence). The CDR3 is 13 residues long. Trimming shortened V by 4 bases and J by 7 bases, and 13 bases separated the two germline ends. The authors made TCR cDNA by 5'RACE template switching, adding a universal primer site and UMIs. TCRdb re-derived calls from the 5' RACE reads in MiXCR, one entry per CDR3 protein. The profile shows 610,000 or so distinct CDR3 sequences, approximately 13% of them singletons. The sequences come from PBMCs, collected on the day of the yellow fever booster vaccination. This sequence was found in a young man who received the YFV17D yellow fever vaccine. The chain carries TRBV19 and TRBJ1-1; no firm D call. The CDR3 loop reads CASSRSGSNEAFF. The DNA for the CDR3 is TGTGCCAGTAGTAGGTCGGGGTCCAATGAAGCTTTCTTT.